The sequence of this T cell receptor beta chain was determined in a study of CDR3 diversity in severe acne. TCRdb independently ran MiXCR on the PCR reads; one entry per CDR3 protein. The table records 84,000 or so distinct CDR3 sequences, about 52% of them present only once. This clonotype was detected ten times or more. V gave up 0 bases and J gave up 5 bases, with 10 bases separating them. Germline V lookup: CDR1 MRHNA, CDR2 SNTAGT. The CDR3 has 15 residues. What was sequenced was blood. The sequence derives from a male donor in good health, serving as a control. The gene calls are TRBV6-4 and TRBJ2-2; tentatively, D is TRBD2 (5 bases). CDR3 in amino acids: CASSDSDSGTGELFF. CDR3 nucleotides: TGTGCCAGCAGTGACTCCGATTCGGGGACCGGGGAGCTGTTTTTT.